This T cell receptor (beta chain) was found in a study of blood T cell repertoires in COVID-19. The J segment lost 4 bases and the V segment lost 6 bases, leaving 8 bases of the junction unmatched. The CDR3 runs to 15 residues. Per the germline V gene, CDR1 is MNHEY and CDR2 is SMNVEV (reference sequence). The table came from immunoSEQ multiplex PCR; TCRdb's copy has only in-frame clones and leaves some out. The top ten clones hold approximately 2.1% of a sample with around 170,000 clones, approximately 90% of them seen once. The chain has TRBV27 and TRBJ1-1; 10 bases are shared with TRBD1. The TCR originated in a man aged 18-30 years who had recovered from COVID-19. The material sequenced was peripheral blood. The CDR3 coding sequence is TGTGCCAGCAGACGACAGGGGGCAATAACCACTGAAGCTTTCTTT. Translation: CASRRQGAITTEAFF.